These T cell receptor beta chains were read from a single sample in a study of shared T cell receptors in the human thymus. Sequencing used immunoSEQ multiplex PCR; TCRdb keeps in-frame clones, though not all of them. The sample yields 700,000 or so clones, 70% to 90% seen once. These data are also associated with another study on human thymus T cells.

Material for sequencing was thymocytes. Receptor source: a girl under three years old with a congenital heart defect. Each CDR3 is given with its conserved first and last residue. A D gene is named only where the DNA matches it firmly.

. | TRBJ1-1 | TRBV7-9 | CASSVDGGGTEAFF
TRBD1 | TRBJ1-2 | TRBV19 | CASSGPRDRGDGYTF
. | TRBJ2-3 | TRBV27 | CASSLSRTGTDTQYF
. | TRBJ1-5 | TRBV5-6 | CASSLFSDKNNQPQHF
TRBD1 | TRBJ1-2 | TRBV28 | CASSFPGFGQDYGYTF
. | TRBJ2-3 | TRBV4-3 | CASSRQLIQCTDTQYF
TRBD1 | TRBJ2-1 | TRBV7-6 | CASSLATVGRDRVSYNEQFF
. | TRBJ2-3 | TRBV10-3 | CAISEGGDTQYF
. | TRBJ2-3 | TRBV6-1 | CASSEGGVVTDTQYF
. | TRBJ2-7 | TRBV4-1 | CASSQGIVWARRGYEQYF
. | TRBJ1-2 | TRBV6-1 | CASSEWRGSYGYTF
. | TRBJ1-6 | TRBV10-2 | CASRDHRRAYNSPLHF
. | TRBJ2-3 | TRBV5-1 | CASSRPVGAGVFPGGFTDTQYF
TRBD1 | TRBJ1-4 | TRBV10-3 | CAISPHRQGANEKLFF
. | TRBJ1-2 | TRBV5-1 | CASSGGRELGLASYGYTF
TRBD2 | TRBJ2-2 | TRBV9 | CASSARPCATSGAFRTGELFF
. | TRBJ1-2 | TRBV4-1 | CASSQEPGGDRGYGYTF
. | TRBJ2-7 | TRBV5-1 | CASSFWLAGEQYF
. | TRBJ1-2 | TRBV7-8 | CASSRGGGAGGYTF
TRBD1 | TRBJ1-1 | TRBV5-4 | CASAGGTEAFF
TRBD1 | TRBJ1-2 | TRBV29-1 | CSVPVGIVQGASWYGYTF
. | TRBJ1-2 | TRBV18 | CASSPGDFYNYGYTF
. | TRBJ1-4 | TRBV15 | CATSRVVKWTATNEKLFF
TRBD2 | TRBJ2-5 | TRBV2 | CASSLSGGHTRETQYF
. | TRBJ1-3 | TRBV7-6 | CASSSGVSGNTIYF
TRBD2 | TRBJ2-3 | TRBV27 | CASRGTRGDSDTQYF
. | TRBJ1-2 | TRBV2 | CASRGQIYGYTF
. | TRBJ2-3 | TRBV7-8 | CASSLALINRESTDTQYF